The rows below give T cell receptor beta chains drawn from one sample of a study of radiotherapy plus CTLA-4 blockade in lung cancer. Assay used: immunoSEQ multiplex PCR; TCRdb lists only in-frame clones, some missing. Of about 51,000 clones listed, approximately 80% are singletons. The source was peripheral blood, collected from a patient treated with radiotherapy plus ipilimumab. These receptors originate from a human donor with non-small cell lung cancer whose response to radiotherapy plus ipilimumab could not be evaluated. CDR3s include the opening cysteine and the closing phenylalanine or tryptophan. Clone size is not always given. Where it is, it says once, few, many or a class for expanded clones.

clone_size: .
j_call: TRBJ2-3
v_call: TRBV19
cdr3_aa: CASSMGWTNTDTQYF

clone_size: .
j_call: TRBJ2-1
v_call: TRBV11-3
cdr3_aa: CASSLGALAGGPRDEQFF

clone_size: .
j_call: TRBJ2-1
v_call: TRBV7-8
cdr3_aa: CASRGGGVSYNEQFF

clone_size: .
j_call: TRBJ2-7
v_call: TRBV4-1
cdr3_aa: CASSQTAEGGLEQYF

clone_size: few
j_call: TRBJ2-7
v_call: TRBV16
cdr3_aa: CASSHPVTVTYEQYF

clone_size: .
j_call: TRBJ1-3
v_call: TRBV7-3
cdr3_aa: CASSPGGWANTIYF

clone_size: .
j_call: .
v_call: TRBV10-2
cdr3_aa: CASRGLAGGVYEQYF

clone_size: .
j_call: TRBJ2-7
v_call: TRBV28
cdr3_aa: CASRDTSGAFYEQYF

clone_size: .
j_call: TRBJ2-2
v_call: TRBV19
cdr3_aa: CASSTPRTTSDLDTGELFF

clone_size: .
j_call: TRBJ1-4
v_call: TRBV18
cdr3_aa: CASSGTGGLELFF

clone_size: .
j_call: TRBJ1-2
v_call: TRBV19
cdr3_aa: CATSQTGNYGYTF

clone_size: .
j_call: TRBJ2-3
v_call: TRBV9
cdr3_aa: CASSVAAGGPDTQYF

clone_size: .
j_call: TRBJ1-2
v_call: TRBV15
cdr3_aa: CATSRRTSEHYGYTF

clone_size: few
j_call: TRBJ1-1
v_call: TRBV29-1
cdr3_aa: CSVGQVGTEAFF

clone_size: .
j_call: TRBJ2-2
v_call: TRBV4-2
cdr3_aa: CASSERNTGNTGELFF